One T cell receptor (beta chain) is described in this entry. The data were taken from a study of PD-1 blockade in classical Hodgkin lymphoma. As for the study in general: Patients in the cohort were put on intravenous nivolumab, 3 mg/kg every 2 weeks.

Sample time point: cycle 4 day 1 (C4D1), after more than five weeks of nivolumab. In every patient, relapse followed autologous stem cell transplantation, while exposure to brentuximab vedotin differed. Classification of best responses gave complete response, partial response or progressive disease. Using immunoSEQ multiplex PCR, the repertoire was profiled, and TCRdb retains in-frame clones only, with some absent. The profile shows about 24,000 clones, under 75% of them singletons. Germline CDR1 is SNHLY and CDR2 is FYNNEI. The CDR3 is 13 amino acids. Trimming took off 6 bases at V and 7 bases at J, with 12 bases between the two ends.

This clonotype was obtained from a human donor with classical Hodgkin lymphoma. Sequenced material: peripheral blood mononuclear cells (PBMCs), taken before the fourth cycle of nivolumab. The genes are TRBV2 and TRBJ2-2; D gene unclear. The CDR3 here is CASRLILGGELFF. Written as DNA, the CDR3 is TGTGCCAGCAGATTGATTTTGGGCGGGGAGCTGTTTTTT.